This TCR beta chain was found in a study of a mutant IDH1 vaccine in newly diagnosed glioma. As to this clone: Its target is unknown.

The CDR3 has 17 amino acids. J gave up 3 bases and V 4 bases, and 10 bases lay outside the gene matches. Germline CDR1 is SGHRS and CDR2 is YFSETQ. Data came from immunoSEQ multiplex PCR; TCRdb stores just in-frame clones and leaves some out. The sample records about 75,000 clones, around nine tenths being singletons. The sample's time point: week 5, during vaccination. What each vaccine dose contained was 300 ug of mutant IDH1 20-mer peptide, accompanied by topical imiquimod. This sample comprised PBMCs, obtained from a glioma patient whose treatment included an IDH1 peptide vaccine. The genes are TRBV5-1 and TRBJ2-3; 11 bases are shared with TRBD2. This receptor was obtained from a woman between 50 and 59 years old with glioma. Here the CDR3 DNA reads TGCGCCAGCAGCCGTAAAACTAGCGGGAGTGGTACAGATACGCAGTATTTT. It is translated as CASSRKTSGSGTDTQYF.